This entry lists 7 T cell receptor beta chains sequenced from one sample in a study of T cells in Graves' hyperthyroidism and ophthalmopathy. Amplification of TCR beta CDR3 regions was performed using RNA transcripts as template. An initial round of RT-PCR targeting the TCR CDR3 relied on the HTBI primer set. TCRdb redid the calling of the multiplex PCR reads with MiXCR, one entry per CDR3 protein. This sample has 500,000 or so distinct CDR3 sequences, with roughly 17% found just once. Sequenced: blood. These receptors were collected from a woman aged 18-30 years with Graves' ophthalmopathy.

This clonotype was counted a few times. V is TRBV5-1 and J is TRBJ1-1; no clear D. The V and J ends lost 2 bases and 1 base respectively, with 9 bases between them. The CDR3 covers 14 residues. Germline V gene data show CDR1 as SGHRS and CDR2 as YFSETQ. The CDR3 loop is CASSFMTGNTEAFF. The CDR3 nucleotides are TGCGCCAGCAGCTTTATGACGGGGAACACTGAAGCTTTCTTT.

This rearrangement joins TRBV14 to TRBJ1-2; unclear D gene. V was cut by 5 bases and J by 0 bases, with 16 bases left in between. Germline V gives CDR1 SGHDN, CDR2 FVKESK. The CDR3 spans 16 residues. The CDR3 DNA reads TGTGCCAGCAGCTACGGCCCCCCGAGGTCTAACTATGGCTACACCTTC. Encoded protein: CASSYGPPRSNYGYTF.

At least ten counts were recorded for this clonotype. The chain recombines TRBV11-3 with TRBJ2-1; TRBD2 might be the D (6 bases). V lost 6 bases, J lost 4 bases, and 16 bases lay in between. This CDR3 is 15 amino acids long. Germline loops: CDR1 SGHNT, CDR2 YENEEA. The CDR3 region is CASSLGKRAYNEQFF. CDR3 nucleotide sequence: TGTGCCAGCAGTTTGGGCAAGCGGGCTTACAATGAGCAGTTCTTC.

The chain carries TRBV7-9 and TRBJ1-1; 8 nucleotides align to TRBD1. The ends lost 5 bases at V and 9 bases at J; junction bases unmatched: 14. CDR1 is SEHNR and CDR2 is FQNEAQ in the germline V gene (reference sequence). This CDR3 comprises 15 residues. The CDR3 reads CASSLTQGAPLQAFF. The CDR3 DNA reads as TGTGCCAGCAGCCTGACCCAGGGGGCACCACTCCAAGCTTTCTTT.

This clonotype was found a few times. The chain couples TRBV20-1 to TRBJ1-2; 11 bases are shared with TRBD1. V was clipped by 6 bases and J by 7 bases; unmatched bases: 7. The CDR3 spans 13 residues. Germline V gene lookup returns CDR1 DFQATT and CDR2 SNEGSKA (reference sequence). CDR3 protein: CSAKDRGPGGYTF. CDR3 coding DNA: TGCAGTGCCAAGGACAGGGGGCCTGGTGGCTACACCTTC.

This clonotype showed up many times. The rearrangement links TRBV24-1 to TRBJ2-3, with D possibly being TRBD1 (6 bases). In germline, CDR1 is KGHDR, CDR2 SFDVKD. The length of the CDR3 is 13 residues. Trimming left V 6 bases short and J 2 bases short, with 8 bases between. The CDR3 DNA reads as TGTGCCACCAGTCACAGGGCCACAGATACGCAGTATTTT. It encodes CATSHRATDTQYF.

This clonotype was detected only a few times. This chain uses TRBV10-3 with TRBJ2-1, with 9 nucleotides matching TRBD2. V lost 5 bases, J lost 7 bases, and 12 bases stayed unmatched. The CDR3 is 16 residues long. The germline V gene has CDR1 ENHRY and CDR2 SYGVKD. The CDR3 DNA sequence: TGTGCCATCAGTCCCCTGGCTAGCGGGACCTCAAATGAGCAGTTCTTC. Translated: CAISPLASGTSNEQFF.